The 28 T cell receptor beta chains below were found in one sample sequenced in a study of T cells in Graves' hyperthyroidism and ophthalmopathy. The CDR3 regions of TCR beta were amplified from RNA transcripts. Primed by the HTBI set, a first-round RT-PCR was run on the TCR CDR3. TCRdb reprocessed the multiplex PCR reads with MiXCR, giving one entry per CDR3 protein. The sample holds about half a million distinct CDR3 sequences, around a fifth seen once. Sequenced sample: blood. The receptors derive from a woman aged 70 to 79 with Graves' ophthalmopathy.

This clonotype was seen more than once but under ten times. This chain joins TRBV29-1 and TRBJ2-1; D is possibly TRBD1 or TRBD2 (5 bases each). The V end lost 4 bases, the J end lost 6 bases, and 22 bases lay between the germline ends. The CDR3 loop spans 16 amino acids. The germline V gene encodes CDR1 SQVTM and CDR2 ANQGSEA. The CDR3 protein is CSVVYSGRRGVNEQFF. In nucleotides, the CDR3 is TGCAGCGTTGTATACAGTGGGCGCCGAGGGGTCAATGAGCAGTTCTTC.

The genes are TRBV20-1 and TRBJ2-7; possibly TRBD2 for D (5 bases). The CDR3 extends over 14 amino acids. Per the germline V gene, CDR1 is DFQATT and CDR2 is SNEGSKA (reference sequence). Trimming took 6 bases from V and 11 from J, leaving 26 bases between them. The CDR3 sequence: CSAHSVAEVYGEYF. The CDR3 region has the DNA TGCAGTGCCCATTCTGTAGCTGAAGTCTACGGGGAGTACTTC.

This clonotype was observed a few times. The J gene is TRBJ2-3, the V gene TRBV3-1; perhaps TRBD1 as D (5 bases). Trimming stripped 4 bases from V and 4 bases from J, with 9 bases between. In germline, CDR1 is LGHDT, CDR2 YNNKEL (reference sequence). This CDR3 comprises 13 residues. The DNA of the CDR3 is TGTGCCAGCAGCCCCAAACAGGCAGATACGCAGTATTTT. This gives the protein CASSPKQADTQYF.

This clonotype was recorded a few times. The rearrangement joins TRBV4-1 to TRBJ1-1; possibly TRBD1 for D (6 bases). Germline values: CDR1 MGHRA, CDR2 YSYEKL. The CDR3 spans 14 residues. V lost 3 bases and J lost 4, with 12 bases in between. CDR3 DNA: TGCGCCAGCAGCCAGGATAAAGGGGGCACTGAAGCTTTCTTT. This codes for CASSQDKGGTEAFF.

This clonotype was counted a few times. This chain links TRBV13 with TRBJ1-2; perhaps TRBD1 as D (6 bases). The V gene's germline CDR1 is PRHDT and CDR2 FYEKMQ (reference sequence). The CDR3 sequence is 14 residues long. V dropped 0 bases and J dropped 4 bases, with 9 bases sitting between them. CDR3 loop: CASSLGPGAYGYTF. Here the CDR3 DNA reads TGTGCCAGCAGCTTAGGCCCAGGGGCCTATGGCTACACCTTC.

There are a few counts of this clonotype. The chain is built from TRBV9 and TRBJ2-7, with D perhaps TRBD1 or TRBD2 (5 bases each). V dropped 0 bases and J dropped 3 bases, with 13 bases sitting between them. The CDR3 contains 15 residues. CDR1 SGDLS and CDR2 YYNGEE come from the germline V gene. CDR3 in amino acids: CASSVGLRGNYEQYF. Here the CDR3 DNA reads TGTGCCAGCAGCGTAGGGCTCCGGGGCAACTACGAGCAGTACTTC.

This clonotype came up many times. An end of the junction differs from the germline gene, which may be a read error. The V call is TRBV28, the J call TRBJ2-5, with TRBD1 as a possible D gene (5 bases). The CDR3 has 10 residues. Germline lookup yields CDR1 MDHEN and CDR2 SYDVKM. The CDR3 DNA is TGTGCCAGCAGTCTGACAGACCCAACCTTC. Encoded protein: CASSLTDPTF. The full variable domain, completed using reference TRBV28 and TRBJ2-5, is DVKVTQSSRYLVKRTGEKVFLECVQDMDHENMFWYRQDPGLGLRLIYFSYDVKMKEKGDIPEGYSVSREKKERFSLILESASTNQTSMYLCASSLTDPTFGPGTRLLVL.

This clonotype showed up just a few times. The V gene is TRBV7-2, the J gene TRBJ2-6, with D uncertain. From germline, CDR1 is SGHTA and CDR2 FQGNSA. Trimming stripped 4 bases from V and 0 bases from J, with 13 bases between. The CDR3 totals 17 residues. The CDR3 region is CASSSRISSSGANVLTF. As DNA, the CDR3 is TGTGCCAGCAGCTCCAGGATATCTTCCTCTGGGGCCAACGTCCTGACTTTC. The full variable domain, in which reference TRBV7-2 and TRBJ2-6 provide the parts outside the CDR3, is GAGVSQSPSNKVTEKGKDVELRCDPISGHTALYWYRQSLGQGLEFLIYFQGNSAPDKSGLPSDRFSAERTGGSVSTLTIQRTQQEDSAVYLCASSSRISSSGANVLTFGAGSRLTVL.

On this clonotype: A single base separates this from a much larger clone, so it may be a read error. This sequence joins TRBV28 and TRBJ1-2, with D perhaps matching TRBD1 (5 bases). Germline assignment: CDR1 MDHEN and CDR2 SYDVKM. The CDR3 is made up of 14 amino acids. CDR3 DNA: TGTGCCAGCGGTTTAAACGGCAGGGTGCAGGGCTACACCTTC. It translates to CASGLNGRVQGYTF.

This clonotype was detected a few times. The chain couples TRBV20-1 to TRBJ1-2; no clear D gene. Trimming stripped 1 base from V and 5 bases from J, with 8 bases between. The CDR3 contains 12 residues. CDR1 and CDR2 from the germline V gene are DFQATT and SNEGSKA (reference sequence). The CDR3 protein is CSARALPYGYTF. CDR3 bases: TGCAGTGCTAGAGCCCTACCGTATGGCTACACCTTC.

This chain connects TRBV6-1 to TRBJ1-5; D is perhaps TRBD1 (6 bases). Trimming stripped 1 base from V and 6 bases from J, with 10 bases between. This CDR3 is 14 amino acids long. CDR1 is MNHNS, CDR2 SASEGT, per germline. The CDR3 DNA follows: TGTGCCAGCAGTGAAGGGGGGGCGGTTCAGCCCCAGCATTTT. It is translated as CASSEGGAVQPQHF.

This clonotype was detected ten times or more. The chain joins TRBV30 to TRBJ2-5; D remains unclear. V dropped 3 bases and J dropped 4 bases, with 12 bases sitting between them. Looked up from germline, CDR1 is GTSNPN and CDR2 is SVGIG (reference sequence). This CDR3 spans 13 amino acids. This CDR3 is CAWSTGGRETQYF. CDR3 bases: TGTGCCTGGAGCACGGGTGGACGAGAGACCCAGTACTTC.

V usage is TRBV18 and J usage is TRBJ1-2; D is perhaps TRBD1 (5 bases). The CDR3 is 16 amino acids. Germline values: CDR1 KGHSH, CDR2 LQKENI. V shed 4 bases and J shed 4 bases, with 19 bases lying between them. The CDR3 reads CASSLGQGERGYGYTF. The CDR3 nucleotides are TGTGCCAGCTCACTAGGGCAGGGAGAGCGTGGCTATGGCTACACCTTC.

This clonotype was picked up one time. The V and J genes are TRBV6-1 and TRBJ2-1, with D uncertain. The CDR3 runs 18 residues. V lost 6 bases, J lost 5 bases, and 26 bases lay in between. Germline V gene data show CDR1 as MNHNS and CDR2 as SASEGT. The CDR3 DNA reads TGTGCCAGCAGCTCCACTTTAGCCTGCATGAGGAAAGACAATGAGCAGTTCTTC. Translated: CASSSTLACMRKDNEQFF.

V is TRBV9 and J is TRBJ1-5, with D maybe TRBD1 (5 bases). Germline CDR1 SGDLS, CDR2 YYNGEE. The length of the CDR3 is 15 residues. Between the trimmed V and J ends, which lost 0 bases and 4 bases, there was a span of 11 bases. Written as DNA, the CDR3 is TGTGCCAGCAGCGTAGGGGGGGGGAGGAATCAGCCCCAGCATTTT. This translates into CASSVGGGRNQPQHF.

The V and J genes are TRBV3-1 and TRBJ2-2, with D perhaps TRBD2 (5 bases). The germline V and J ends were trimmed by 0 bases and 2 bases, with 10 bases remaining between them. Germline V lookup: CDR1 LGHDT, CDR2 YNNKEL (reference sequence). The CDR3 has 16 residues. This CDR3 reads CASSQERVVNTGELFF. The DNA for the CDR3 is TGTGCCAGCAGCCAAGAGAGGGTAGTAAACACCGGGGAGCTGTTTTTT.

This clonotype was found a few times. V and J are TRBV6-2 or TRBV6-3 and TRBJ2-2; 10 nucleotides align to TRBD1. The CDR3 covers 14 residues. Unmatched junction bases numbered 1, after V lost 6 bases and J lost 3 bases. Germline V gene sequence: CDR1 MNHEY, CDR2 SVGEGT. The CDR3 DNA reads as TGTGCCAGCAGAGGGACAGGGGACACCGGGGAGCTGTTTTTT. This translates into CASRGTGDTGELFF.

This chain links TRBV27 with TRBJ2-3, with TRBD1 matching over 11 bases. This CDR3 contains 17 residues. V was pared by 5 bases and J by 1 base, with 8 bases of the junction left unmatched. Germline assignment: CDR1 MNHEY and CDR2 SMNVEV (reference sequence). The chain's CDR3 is CASSAWTGGGGTDTQYF. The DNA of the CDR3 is TGTGCCAGCAGTGCCTGGACAGGGGGCGGGGGCACAGATACGCAGTATTTT.

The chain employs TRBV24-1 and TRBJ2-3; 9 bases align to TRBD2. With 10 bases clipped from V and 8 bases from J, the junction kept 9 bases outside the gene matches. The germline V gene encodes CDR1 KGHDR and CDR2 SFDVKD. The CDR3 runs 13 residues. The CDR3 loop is CATGLAGRATQYF. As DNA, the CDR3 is TGTGCCACGGGACTAGCCGGGCGGGCTACGCAGTATTTT.

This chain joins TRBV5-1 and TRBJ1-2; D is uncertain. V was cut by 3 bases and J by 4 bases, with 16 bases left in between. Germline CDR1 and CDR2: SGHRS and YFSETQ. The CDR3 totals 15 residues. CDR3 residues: CASSSSDEAGYGYTF. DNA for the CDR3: TGCGCCAGCAGCTCCAGCGATGAGGCGGGCTATGGCTACACCTTC.

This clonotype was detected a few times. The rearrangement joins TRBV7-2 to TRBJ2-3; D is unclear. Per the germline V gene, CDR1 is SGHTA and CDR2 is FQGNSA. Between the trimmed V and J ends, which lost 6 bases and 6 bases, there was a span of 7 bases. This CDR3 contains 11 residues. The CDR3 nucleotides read TGTGCCAGCAGGCAAATGGATACGCAGTATTTT. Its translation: CASRQMDTQYF.

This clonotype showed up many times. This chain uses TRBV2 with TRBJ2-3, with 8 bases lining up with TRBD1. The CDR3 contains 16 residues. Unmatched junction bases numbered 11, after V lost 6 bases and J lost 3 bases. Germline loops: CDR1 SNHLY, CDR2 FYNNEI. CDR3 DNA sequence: TGTGCCAGCAGCCCCCCGACAGGGGCCCCGACAGATACGCAGTATTTT. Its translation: CASSPPTGAPTDTQYF.

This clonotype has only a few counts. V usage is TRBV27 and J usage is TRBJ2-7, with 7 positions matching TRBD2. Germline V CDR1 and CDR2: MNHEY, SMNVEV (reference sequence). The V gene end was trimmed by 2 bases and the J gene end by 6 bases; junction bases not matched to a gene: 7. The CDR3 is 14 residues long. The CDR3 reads CASSLGGGFGEQYF. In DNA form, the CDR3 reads TGTGCCAGCAGTTTAGGGGGAGGGTTCGGCGAGCAGTACTTC.

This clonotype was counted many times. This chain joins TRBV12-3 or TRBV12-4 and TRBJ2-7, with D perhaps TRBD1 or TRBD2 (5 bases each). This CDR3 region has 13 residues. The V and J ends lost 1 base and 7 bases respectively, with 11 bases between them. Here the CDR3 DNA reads TGTGCCAGCAGTTTAGACGGGGCCGGAGAGCAGTACTTC. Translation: CASSLDGAGEQYF.

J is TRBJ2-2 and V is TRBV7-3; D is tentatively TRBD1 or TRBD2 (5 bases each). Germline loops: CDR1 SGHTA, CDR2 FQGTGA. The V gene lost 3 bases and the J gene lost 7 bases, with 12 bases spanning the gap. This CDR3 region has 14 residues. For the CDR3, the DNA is TGTGCCAGCAGCTTTGGGGGTACTGTCGGGGAGCTGTTTTTT. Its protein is CASSFGGTVGELFF.

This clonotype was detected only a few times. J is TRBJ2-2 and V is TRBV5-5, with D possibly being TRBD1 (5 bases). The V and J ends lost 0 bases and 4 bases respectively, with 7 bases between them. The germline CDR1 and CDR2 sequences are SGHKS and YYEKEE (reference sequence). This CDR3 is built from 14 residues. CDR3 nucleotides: TGTGCCAGCAGCTTGGAGGGGTCCACCGGGGAGCTGTTTTTT. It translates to CASSLEGSTGELFF.

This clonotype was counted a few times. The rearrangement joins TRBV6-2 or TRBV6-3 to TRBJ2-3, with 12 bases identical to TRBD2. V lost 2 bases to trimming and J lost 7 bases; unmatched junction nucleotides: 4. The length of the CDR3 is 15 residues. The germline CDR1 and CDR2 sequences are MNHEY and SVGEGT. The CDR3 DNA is TGTGCCAGCAGTTACGCACTAGCGGGAGGATATACGCAGTATTTT. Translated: CASSYALAGGYTQYF.

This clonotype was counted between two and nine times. CDR3 protein: CSARPGTGISVEKLFF. The CDR3 nucleotides read TGCAGTGCTAGACCCGGGACAGGGATTTCCGTTGAAAAACTGTTTTTT. V usage is TRBV20-1 and J usage is TRBJ1-4, with 9 bases matching TRBD1. CDR3 size: 16 residues. Germline V CDR1 and CDR2: DFQATT, SNEGSKA (reference sequence). V dropped 2 bases and J dropped 7; count of bases not matched to a gene: 11.